This T cell receptor beta chain is from a study of T cells after yellow fever vaccination (dated by TCRdb to between 2018 and 2021). Regarding the complete study: Libraries from fractions with low cell numbers were prepared with the SMART-Seq v4 Ultra Low Input RNA kit. Bulk TCR alpha and beta repertoires were sequenced longitudinally to track T-cell clones before and after primary and booster YFV17D yellow fever vaccination. The cohort comprised two healthy male donors, one aged 18 to 30 and one aged 30 to 40 years. Bulk PBMC replicates and cell subsets were isolated from blood drawn at multiple timepoints before and after both primary and secondary immunization.

CDR1 and CDR2, looked up from the germline V gene, are SGHRS and YFSETQ. Clipping removes 2 bases from V and 4 bases from J, with 3 as the unmatched junction base count. Spanning cysteine to phenylalanine, the CDR3 consists of 14 amino acids. CDR3 DNA is the only sequence kept; it has 42 bases, read in frame from the first base. The reads were generated on an Illumina NovaSeq 6000. TCR cDNA was made using 5'RACE template switching, a step that added a universal primer site and unique molecular identifiers. Priming of cDNA synthesis was performed from both the TCR alpha and TCR beta constant segments. Library amplification involved two PCR steps, and the second step added sample barcodes and sequencing adapters. Sequencing of libraries was done on Illumina HiSeq 2500 (2x100 bp) or NovaSeq (2x150 bp). Processing in the source paper ran as follows. Demultiplexing of reads and collapsing into UMI consensus sequences were performed with MIGEC, and V(D)J alignment was carried out with MiXCR. Vaccine-responding clonotypes were defined with edgeR using replicate PBMC samples, requiring FDR below 0.01 and a log2 fold change above 5 up to day 15. Bulk clonotypes were assigned CD4 or CD8 identity according to which sequenced CD4 or CD8 repertoire held them at higher abundance. The public reads were quality trimmed at Q25 with fastp and then assembled into clones with MiXCR by TCRdb, keeping productive beta chains. Entries that share a CDR3 protein sequence are merged under the most common genes and DNA. The V and J calls come from TCRdb's annotation, not from the publication. The table for this sample lists 400,000 to 450,000 distinct CDR3 sequences; under 20% of them were counted only once. Jointly, the top ten make up 15% to 20% of the sample.

There are many counts of this clonotype. Its antigen remains unidentified. Per-nucleotide qualities are absent, and no much larger clonotype sits a single base away. The treatment or condition label for this specimen denotes: live attenuated yellow fever vaccine strain. Two biological replicates of bulk PBMCs were collected at each blood-draw timepoint. A standard Ficoll-Paque protocol was used to isolate PBMCs from peripheral blood. TriZol was used to extract RNA from bulk PBMCs, from CD4 and CD8 fractions, and from dextramer-positive and dextramer-negative fractions. Findings and caveats that apply to the study as a whole: Compared with the primary T-cell response, the secondary T-cell response was faster but weaker, reaching its peak on day 5 rather than on day 15. Computational filtering was required because FACS-sorted repertoires could contain abundant contaminating clonotypes from the bulk population. Only a couple of donors were included in the study, so the extent to which the findings can be generalized is limited. A small fraction of clonotypes showed up in both the CD4 and CD8 compartments, probably as a result of convergent recombination. Most clones expanded after primary vaccination were re-detected after the booster (96% of CD4 and around 88% of CD8), suggesting broad memory maintenance.

The V and J genes are TRBV5-1 and TRBJ2-3; 8 central nucleotides agree with TRBD2. The receptor's source is a man aged 18 to 35 who received the YFV17D yellow fever vaccine. Here the sequenced sample was PBMCs, taken before the yellow fever booster vaccination. For the CDR3, the sequence is CASSFYGGADTQYF. Read as DNA, the sequence is TGCGCCAGCAGCTTTTACGGGGGGGCAGATACGCAGTATTTT.